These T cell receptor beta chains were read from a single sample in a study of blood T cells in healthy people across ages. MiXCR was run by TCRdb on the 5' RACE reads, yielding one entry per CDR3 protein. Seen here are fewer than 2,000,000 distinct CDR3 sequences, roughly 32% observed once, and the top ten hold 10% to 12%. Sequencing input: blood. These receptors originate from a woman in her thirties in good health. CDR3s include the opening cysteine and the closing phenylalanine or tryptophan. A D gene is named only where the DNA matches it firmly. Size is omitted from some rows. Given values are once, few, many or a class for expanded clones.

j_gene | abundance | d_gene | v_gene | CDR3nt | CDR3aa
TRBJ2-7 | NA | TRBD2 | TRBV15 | TGTGCCACCAGCGGCAGCCCGGGACTATACGTTGGCGAGCAGTACTTC | CATSGSPGLYVGEQYF
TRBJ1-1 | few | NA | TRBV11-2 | TGTGCCAGCAGCCCCAGTGGGGAGAACACTGAAGCTTTCTTT | CASSPSGENTEAFF
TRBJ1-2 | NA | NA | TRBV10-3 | TGTGCCATCAGTGAGTTGCCCTATGGCTACACCTTC | CAISELPYGYTF
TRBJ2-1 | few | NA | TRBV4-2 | TGTGCCAGCAGCCACGATATTTACAATGAGCAGTTCTTC | CASSHDIYNEQFF
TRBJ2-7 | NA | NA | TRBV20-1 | TGCAGTGCCTGGGACCGCCCGGAGGAGCAGTACTTC | CSAWDRPEEQYF
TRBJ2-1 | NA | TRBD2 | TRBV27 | TGTGCCAGCAGCCAACTAGCGGGAGGCTTCAATGAGCAGTTCTTC | CASSQLAGGFNEQFF
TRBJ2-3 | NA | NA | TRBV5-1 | TGCGCCAGCAGCTTGCGGGCGGGATCCCCGGATACGCAGTATTTT | CASSLRAGSPDTQYF
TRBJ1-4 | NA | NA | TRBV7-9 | TGTACCAGCAGTACAGACGGGTCTAGAGGGGAAAAACTGTTTTTT | CTSSTDGSRGEKLFF
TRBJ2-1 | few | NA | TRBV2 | TGTGCCAGCAGTGATCCTGGGAATCGGAATGAGCAGTTCTTC | CASSDPGNRNEQFF
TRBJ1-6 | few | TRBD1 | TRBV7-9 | TGTGCCAGCAGCCCAACAGGGGTTGGTTCACCCCTCCACTTT | CASSPTGVGSPLHF
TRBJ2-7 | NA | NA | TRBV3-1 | TGTGCCAGCAGCCAAGAAAGAATGCGGGGCTTCTCCTACGAGCAGTACTTC | CASSQERMRGFSYEQYF
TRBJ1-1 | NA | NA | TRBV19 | TGTGCCAGTAACCCCGGCAGGGGCACCACTGAAGCTTTCTTT | CASNPGRGTTEAFF
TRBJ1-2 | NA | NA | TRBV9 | TGTGCCAGCGGGGGAGCCGGGGCCTATGGCTACACCTTC | CASGGAGAYGYTF
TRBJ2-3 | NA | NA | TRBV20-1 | TGCAGTGCTAGAGATCCGAGCGGATTAGATACGCAGTATTTT | CSARDPSGLDTQYF
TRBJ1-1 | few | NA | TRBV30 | TGTGCCTGGAGTGTAGGTAGGAGGGAAGCTTTCTTT | CAWSVGRREAFF
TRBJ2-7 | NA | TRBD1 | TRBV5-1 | TGCGCCAACAGCTTAAAGACAGGGGGCGCCTCCTACGAGCAGTACTTC | CANSLKTGGASYEQYF
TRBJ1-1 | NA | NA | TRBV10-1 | TGCGCCAGCAGTGATACGCGCACTGAAGCTTTCTTT | CASSDTRTEAFF
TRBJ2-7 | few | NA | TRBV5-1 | TGCGCCAGCACTCAGGACAACACCTACGAGCAGTACTTC | CASTQDNTYEQYF